The 30 T cell receptor beta chains presented below share a single source sample, sequenced in a study of OX40 agonist ivuxolimab in advanced cancers. Only in-frame clones appear in the TCRdb table, and some are missing; sequencing was by immunoSEQ multiplex PCR. The sample has approximately 82,000 clones; 75% to 90% are singletons. The sample was CD4+ or CD8+ T cells sorted from blood, taken in a trial of the OX40 agonist ivuxolimab. These receptors were collected from an adult with an advanced solid tumor such as melanoma, head and neck, liver or kidney cancer.

This chain connects TRBV7-9 to TRBJ1-2, with TRBD1 identical over 9 bases. There are 13 residues in the CDR3. With 3 bases clipped from V and 8 bases from J, the junction kept 4 bases outside the gene matches. Germline CDR1 reads SEHNR; CDR2 reads FQNEAQ (reference sequence). The CDR3 loop is CASSLDRGGGYTF. The CDR3 DNA reads as TGTGCCAGCAGCTTGGACAGGGGAGGAGGCTACACCTTC.

The genes are TRBV4-2 and TRBJ1-1, with 9 bases lining up with TRBD1. This CDR3 is 15 amino acids long. The J segment lost 6 bases and the V segment lost 4 bases, leaving 9 bases of the junction unmatched. Looked up from germline, CDR1 is LGHNA and CDR2 is YNFKEQ. This chain's CDR3 is CASSRKTGGVAEAFF. CDR3 coding DNA: TGTGCCAGCAGCCGGAAAACAGGGGGCGTCGCTGAAGCTTTCTTT.

This rearrangement joins TRBV15 to TRBJ1-1; weak D call: TRBD1 (6 bases). CDR3 length: 14 amino acids. The germline CDR1 and CDR2 sequences are LNHNV and YYDKDF (reference sequence). Between the trimmed V and J ends, which lost 1 base and 5 bases, there was a span of 11 bases. CDR3 region: CATSRATGRTEAFF. The CDR3 nucleotides are TGTGCCACCAGCAGAGCCACAGGGAGGACTGAAGCTTTCTTT.

V gene TRBV28 combines with J gene TRBJ1-2; D is undetermined. The CDR3 length is 13 residues. With 10 bases removed from V and 7 bases from J, the gap between germline ends came to 19 bases. Germline V gene lookup returns CDR1 MDHEN and CDR2 SYDVKM. The CDR3 sequence: CATQRENWGGYTF. The CDR3 nucleotides read TGTGCCACCCAGCGCGAAAATTGGGGTGGCTACACCTTC.

The gene calls are TRBV30 and TRBJ2-1; D possibly corresponds to TRBD1 (5 bases). V gave up 3 bases and J gave up 11 bases, with 20 bases separating them. The CDR3 is 14 amino acids. Germline CDR1 is GTSNPN and CDR2 is SVGIG (reference sequence). This CDR3 reads CAWRWGQETSKQFF. The CDR3, as DNA: TGTGCCTGGAGGTGGGGCCAGGAGACCTCAAAGCAGTTCTTC. The complete variable domain, with remaining parts taken from reference TRBV30 and TRBJ2-1, reads SQTIHQWPATLVQPVGSPLSLECTVEGTSNPNLYWYRQAAGRGLQLLFYSVGIGQISSEVPQNLSASRPQDRQFILSSKKLLLSDSGFYLCAWRWGQETSKQFFGPGTRLTVL.

The count of this clone is one. The chain employs TRBV18 and TRBJ2-2; either TRBD1 or TRBD2 may fit D (6 bases each). The CDR3 contains 15 residues. With 1 base removed from V and 4 bases from J, the gap between germline ends came to 10 bases. Germline V CDR1 and CDR2: KGHSH, LQKENI. CDR3 amino acids: CASSPRGATTGELFF. CDR3 DNA: TGTGCCAGCTCACCACGGGGGGCGACCACCGGGGAGCTGTTTTTT.

The genes are TRBV7-9 and TRBJ1-3; 7 bases are a match to TRBD1. Germline V gene data show CDR1 as SEHNR and CDR2 as FQNEAQ (reference sequence). The CDR3 consists of 16 residues. After removal of 1 base from V and 2 bases from J, the junction contained 5 bases not matched to a gene. The CDR3 DNA reads TGTGCCAGCAGCTTAGGACAGGGCTTAACTGGAAACACCATATATTTT. As protein: CASSLGQGLTGNTIYF.

This chain links TRBV5-1 with TRBJ2-3; D is undetermined. The germline V and J ends were trimmed by 2 bases and 3 bases, with 10 bases remaining between them. The germline V gene has CDR1 SGHRS and CDR2 YFSETQ. The CDR3 has 14 amino acids. The CDR3 sequence: CASSFSGRTDTQYF. The DNA for the CDR3 is TGCGCCAGCAGCTTTAGTGGACGGACAGATACGCAGTATTTT.

J is TRBJ1-1 and V is TRBV28, with 7 bases matching TRBD1. The CDR3 loop spans 13 amino acids. The trim removed 10 bases at V and 1 base at J, leaving 6 bases unmatched. Germline V gene data show CDR1 as MDHEN and CDR2 as SYDVKM. The CDR3 sequence is CATQRGPNTEAFF. CDR3 DNA: TGTGCCACCCAGAGGGGGCCGAACACTGAAGCTTTCTTT.

The rearrangement links TRBV5-1 to TRBJ2-3; TRBD2 is a possible D gene (6 bases). The CDR3 runs 15 residues. The germline CDR1 and CDR2 sequences are SGHRS and YFSETQ. Trimming removed 4 bases from V and 1 base from J, with 13 bases in between. The CDR3 DNA reads as TGCGCCAGCAGCCCGGGAGTGGGGGGCACAGATACGCAGTATTTT. Its translation: CASSPGVGGTDTQYF.

The CDR3 nucleotides are TGCAGCGCCAAAACAGGGGCAGGCGAGCAGTACTTC. It is translated as CSAKTGAGEQYF. This chain connects TRBV29-1 to TRBJ2-7; 7 nucleotides line up with TRBD1. Looked up from germline, CDR1 is SQVTM and CDR2 is ANQGSEA. V gave up 7 bases and J gave up 6 bases; unmatched junction bases: 9. CDR3 length equals 12 residues.

This sequence joins TRBV19 and TRBJ1-1; D unresolved. The CDR3 is made up of 11 amino acids. Trimming removed 7 bases at V and 8 bases at J, with 11 bases between. In germline, CDR1 is LNHDA, CDR2 SQIVND (reference sequence). In nucleotides, the CDR3 is TGTGCCAGTACCGTCTTCGGGGAAGCTTTCTTT. Its protein is CASTVFGEAFF.

The table lists this clone with a count of one. The chain has TRBV11-2 and TRBJ2-1; 8 positions match TRBD1. Per germline, CDR1 SGHAT and CDR2 FQNNGV. The CDR3 contains 15 residues. V was clipped by 5 bases and J by 5 bases; unmatched bases: 8. The chain's CDR3 is CASSPGTGRNNEQFF. CDR3 DNA sequence: TGTGCCAGCAGCCCCGGGACAGGACGCAACAATGAGCAGTTCTTC.

The table lists this clone with a few counts. The J gene is TRBJ1-6, the V gene TRBV9, with D hard to call. The CDR3 loop spans 16 amino acids. Trimming took off 3 bases at V and 4 bases at J, with 14 bases between the two ends. CDR1 is SGDLS and CDR2 is YYNGEE in the germline V gene. Here the CDR3 reads CASSAGHGGYNSPLHF. CDR3 coding DNA: TGTGCCAGCAGCGCCGGTCACGGAGGGTATAATTCACCCCTCCACTTT.

This chain connects TRBV7-8 to TRBJ2-2; D is unclear. This CDR3 is built from 16 residues. Trimming removed 5 bases at V and 0 bases at J, with 13 bases between. In germline, CDR1 is SGHVS, CDR2 FQNEAQ. CDR3 region: CASSTLPISNTGELFF. The CDR3 nucleotides are TGTGCCAGCAGCACACTTCCGATCTCGAACACCGGGGAGCTGTTTTTT.

A remark on this clone: Other DNA variants within this sample encode the same CDR3. This rearrangement joins TRBV10-3 to TRBJ2-2, with D uncertain. CDR3 length: 14 residues. V shed 2 bases and J shed 3 bases, with 7 bases lying between them. Germline CDR1 is ENHRY and CDR2 is SYGVKD. The CDR3 DNA follows: TGTGCCATCAGTGAGGGACCTGACACCGGGGAGCTGTTTTTT. Translation gives CAISEGPDTGELFF.

The chain joins TRBV6-1 to TRBJ1-2, with TRBD1 identical over 7 bases. This CDR3 has 13 amino acids. The J segment lost 3 bases and the V segment lost 7 bases, leaving 5 bases of the junction unmatched. Germline V gives CDR1 MNHNS, CDR2 SASEGT. In nucleotides, the CDR3 is TGTGCCAGCACGAACGACAGGGACTATGGCTACACCTTC. Translation: CASTNDRDYGYTF.

This clone came up once. The chain recombines TRBV2 with TRBJ1-1; 9 bases align to TRBD1. The CDR3 spans 16 residues. Germline assignment: CDR1 SNHLY and CDR2 FYNNEI. V shed 5 bases and J 6 bases; nucleotides not matched to a gene: 13. CDR3 loop: CASSFQQGALSPEAFF. DNA of the CDR3: TGTGCCAGCAGTTTTCAACAGGGGGCGTTGAGTCCTGAAGCTTTCTTT.

The sample holds one count of this clone. The chain couples TRBV28 to TRBJ1-6; perhaps TRBD1 as D (5 bases). CDR1 MDHEN and CDR2 SYDVKM come from the germline V gene. This CDR3 has 16 amino acids. Trimming removed 2 bases at V and 9 bases at J, with 17 bases between. CDR3 sequence reads: CASSLPWGYRTSPLHF. The CDR3 DNA reads as TGTGCCAGCAGTTTACCCTGGGGCTATAGGACTTCACCCCTCCACTTT. The full variable domain, with the rest looked up from reference TRBV28 and TRBJ1-6, is DVKVTQSSRYLVKRTGEKVFLECVQDMDHENMFWYRQDPGLGLRLIYFSYDVKMKEKGDIPEGYSVSREKKERFSLILESASTNQTSMYLCASSLPWGYRTSPLHFGNGTRLTVT.

The chain has TRBV5-6 and TRBJ2-4, with 8 bases fitting TRBD1. The CDR3 contains 17 residues. Trimming cost V 2 bases and J 0 bases; bases outside gene matches: 7. The V gene's germline CDR1 is SGHDT and CDR2 YYEEEE. Here the CDR3 reads CASSLVTGDLAKNIQYF. The DNA of the CDR3 is TGTGCCAGCAGCTTAGTGACAGGGGATCTAGCCAAAAACATTCAGTACTTC.

The chain combines TRBV7-2 with TRBJ1-5, with TRBD1 matching over 7 bases. The germline CDR1 and CDR2 sequences are SGHTA and FQGNSA. The CDR3 totals 13 residues. V shed 6 bases and J 4 bases; nucleotides not matched to a gene: 3. CDR3 loop: CASSSQGNQPQHF. CDR3 DNA: TGTGCCAGCAGTTCACAGGGGAATCAGCCCCAGCATTTT.

The chain uses TRBV18 and TRBJ2-7; tentatively, D is TRBD1 or TRBD2 (5 bases each). Per the germline V gene, CDR1 is KGHSH and CDR2 is LQKENI. V was pared by 2 bases and J by 0 bases, with 11 bases between. The CDR3 runs to 15 residues. CDR3 nucleotides: TGTGCCAGCTCACCAGGGACGGACCACTCCTACGAGCAGTACTTC. Translating it yields CASSPGTDHSYEQYF.

This clone was counted once. V and J are TRBV19 and TRBJ2-5; the D call may be TRBD1 or TRBD2 (6 bases each). The V and J ends lost 4 bases and 2 bases respectively, with 11 bases between them. Looked up from germline, CDR1 is LNHDA and CDR2 is SQIVND (reference sequence). This CDR3 is built from 14 residues. CDR3: CASSNGGSQETQYF. CDR3 DNA: TGTGCCAGTAGTAACGGGGGCTCGCAAGAGACCCAGTACTTC.

The V gene is TRBV7-9, the J gene TRBJ1-1; D is undetermined. V lost 2 bases and J lost 3, with 10 bases in between. The V gene's germline CDR1 is SEHNR and CDR2 FQNEAQ (reference sequence). The CDR3 has 14 amino acids. The CDR3 loop reads CASSLTSGDTEAFF. The CDR3 DNA reads TGTGCCAGCAGCTTAACCAGTGGGGACACTGAAGCTTTCTTT.

This clone appeared a single time. The rearrangement joins TRBV6-5 to TRBJ2-5; no firm D call. The CDR3 covers 15 residues. V was cut by 6 bases and J by 2 bases, with 16 bases left in between. Germline V gene sequence: CDR1 MNHEY, CDR2 SVGAGI. Here the CDR3 reads CASRATYSVQETQYF. The CDR3 bases are TGTGCCAGCAGGGCGACTTATTCAGTGCAAGAGACCCAGTACTTC.

The chain employs TRBV6-1 and TRBJ2-1, with D possibly being TRBD1 (5 bases). V was shortened by 2 bases and J by 8 bases, with 7 bases between the two germline ends. In germline, CDR1 is MNHNS, CDR2 SASEGT. The CDR3 covers 12 residues. The CDR3 DNA is TGTGCCAGCAGTGAATGGGGCGATGAGCAGTTCTTC. Translated, it gives CASSEWGDEQFF.

The chain recombines TRBV28 with TRBJ1-1, with D perhaps TRBD1 (6 bases). V shed 4 bases and J shed 4 bases, with 19 bases lying between them. The CDR3 is made up of 16 amino acids. Germline loops: CDR1 MDHEN, CDR2 SYDVKM. The CDR3 loop is CASSSGRTDLSTEAFF. The CDR3 nucleotides read TGTGCCAGCAGTTCCGGCCGGACAGATTTAAGCACTGAAGCTTTCTTT.

The chain has TRBV7-2 and TRBJ2-5, with 9 bases lining up with TRBD1. The length of the CDR3 is 16 residues. V lost 1 base to trimming and J lost 0 bases; unmatched junction nucleotides: 3. Germline loops: CDR1 SGHTA, CDR2 FQGNSA. The CDR3: CASSLVGTGNQETQYF. The CDR3 region has the DNA TGTGCCAGCAGCTTAGTCGGGACAGGGAACCAAGAGACCCAGTACTTC.

The chain joins TRBV19 to TRBJ2-7; maybe TRBD1 (5 bases). Trimming pared 6 bases from V and 0 bases from J, leaving 9 bases between. The CDR3 runs to 13 residues. Germline V gene data show CDR1 as LNHDA and CDR2 as SQIVND (reference sequence). This CDR3 reads CASRIRDSYEQYF. Written as DNA, the CDR3 is TGTGCCAGTAGGATCAGGGACTCCTACGAGCAGTACTTC.

V gene TRBV5-8 combines with J gene TRBJ1-4; D is unresolved. There are 12 residues in the CDR3. Trimming cost V 4 bases and J 3 bases, with 4 bases left between them. Germline V gene data show CDR1 as SGHTS and CDR2 as YDEGEE. The CDR3 sequence is CASSQSNEKLFF. In nucleotides, the CDR3 is TGTGCCAGCAGCCAATCTAATGAAAAACTGTTTTTT.